Below, 18 T cell receptor beta chains from the same sample are listed, as sequenced in a study of T cell responses to AZD1222 COVID-19 vaccine (dated by TCRdb to about 2021). The time point label here, explained by the study, means: baseline before first vaccination. Libraries came from the immunoSEQ multiplex PCR assay. The table was pulled from immuneACCESS by TCRdb, which kept in-frame rearrangements only. Such tables lose some clones; where checked, under half of the loss comes from unresolved V genes, and the rest has no known cause. Here the sample has 93,000 or so clones; 90% occur a single time. Clones ranked in the top ten supply around 4.8% of the sample. The source was peripheral blood, collected on day 0 of AZD1222 vaccination. The receptors were gathered from an adult in good health.

This clone is a singleton in its sample. The rearrangement links TRBV7-9 to TRBJ1-2; no definite D call. Germline V gives CDR1 SEHNR, CDR2 FQNEAQ (reference sequence). The CDR3 has 13 amino acids. The V gene lost 1 base and the J gene lost 7 bases, with 10 bases spanning the gap. The CDR3 region is CASSLGGSPGYTF. The CDR3 DNA reads as TGTGCCAGCAGCTTAGGTGGCAGTCCTGGCTACACCTTC.

The chain links TRBV3-1 (or the pseudogene TRBV3-2) to TRBJ2-1; TRBD1 agrees at 7 bases. This CDR3 comprises 15 residues. Losses at the gene ends were 0 bases for V and 5 bases for J; bases not matched to a gene: 4. The germline V gene encodes CDR1 LGHDT and CDR2 YNNKEL (reference sequence). DNA of the CDR3: TGTGCCAGCAGCCAAGATAGGGGGCTCGACAATGAGCAGTTCTTC. It codes for CASSQDRGLDNEQFF.

The J gene is TRBJ1-6, the V gene TRBV2; D is ambiguous. In germline, CDR1 is SNHLY, CDR2 FYNNEI. The CDR3 sequence is 12 residues long. V lost 3 bases to trimming and J lost 9 bases, with 6 bases between them. CDR3 in amino acids: CASSDVSSPLHF. In DNA form, the CDR3 reads TGTGCCAGCAGTGACGTTTCTTCACCCCTCCACTTT. Supplemented by reference TRBV2 and TRBJ1-6, the full variable domain reads EPEVTQTPSHQVTQMGQEVILRCVPISNHLYFYWYRQILGQKVEFLVSFYNNEISEKSEIFDDQFSVERPDGSNFTLKIRSTKLEDSAMYFCASSDVSSPLHFGNGTRLTVT.

The chain combines TRBV19 with TRBJ2-1; D might be TRBD1 or TRBD2, each matching 6 bases. This CDR3 region has 13 residues. V was pared by 5 bases and J by 6 bases, with 11 bases between. Germline V gene lookup returns CDR1 LNHDA and CDR2 SQIVND (reference sequence). The CDR3 region has the DNA TGTGCCAGTAGTCATACGGGGGCCAATGAGCAGTTCTTC. It codes for CASSHTGANEQFF. Combining the CDR3 with reference TRBV19 and TRBJ2-1 gives the whole variable domain DGGITQSPKYLFRKEGQNVTLSCEQNLNHDAMYWYRQDPGQGLRLIYYSQIVNDFQKGDIAEGYSVSREKKESFPLTVTSAQKNPTAFYLCASSHTGANEQFFGPGTRLTVL.

The J gene is TRBJ1-2, the V gene TRBV5-6; TRBD1 matches at 8 bases. The germline CDR1 and CDR2 sequences are SGHDT and YYEEEE. The CDR3 covers 14 residues. Trimming removed 4 bases from V and 3 bases from J; junction bases left unmatched: 5. The CDR3 bases are TGTGCCAGCAGCCGATTGGACAGGGACTATGGCTACACCTTC. Its translation: CASSRLDRDYGYTF.

The V and J genes are TRBV11-3 and TRBJ2-2; D call uncertain. The CDR3 sequence is 14 residues long. Germline-derived CDR1 and CDR2 are SGHNT and YENEEA. V was cut by 7 bases and J by 4 bases, with 13 bases left in between. The CDR3 spells CASKARALTGELFF. The CDR3 DNA reads as TGTGCCAGCAAGGCCCGGGCGCTCACCGGGGAGCTGTTTTTT.

The V and J genes are TRBV10-3 and TRBJ2-5; D not certain. The germline gives CDR1 ENHRY, CDR2 SYGVKD. This CDR3 is built from 13 residues. With 3 bases removed from V and 2 bases from J, the gap between germline ends came to 7 bases. The CDR3 is CAISEWQQETQYF. CDR3 nucleotide sequence: TGTGCCATCAGTGAATGGCAGCAAGAGACCCAGTACTTC.

The chain couples TRBV5-6 to TRBJ2-7; D gene uncertain. The germline gives CDR1 SGHDT, CDR2 YYEEEE. This CDR3 is built from 12 residues. V lost 2 bases to trimming and J lost 7 bases, with 10 bases between them. The DNA of the CDR3 is TGTGCCAGCAGCTTCATGACTCCTGAGCAGTACTTC. Translation gives CASSFMTPEQYF.

This clone has just a few counts. This chain joins TRBV27 and TRBJ2-2, with D maybe TRBD2 (6 bases). Trimming stripped 0 bases from V and 5 bases from J, with 16 bases between. Germline CDR1 MNHEY, CDR2 SMNVEV (reference sequence). The CDR3 runs to 17 residues. Here the CDR3 reads CASSLSSRLGGTGELFF. CDR3 DNA sequence: TGTGCCAGCAGTTTATCATCCCGATTGGGAGGAACCGGGGAGCTGTTTTTT.

The J gene is TRBJ1-5, the V gene TRBV12-5; no reliable D call. CDR1 is LGHNT, CDR2 FRNRAP, per germline. Trimming took off 1 base at V and 4 bases at J, with 8 bases between the two ends. The length of the CDR3 is 14 residues. CDR3 coding DNA: TGTGCTAGTGGTTTGGACACCTTAAATCAGCCCCAGCATTTT. Protein: CASGLDTLNQPQHF.

The genes are TRBV3-1 (or the pseudogene TRBV3-2) and TRBJ2-3, with unresolved D. V was cut by 5 bases and J by 4 bases, with 10 bases left in between. The germline V gene encodes CDR1 LGHDT and CDR2 YNNKEL (reference sequence). This CDR3 comprises 13 residues. The DNA for the CDR3 is TGTGCCAGCAGCGGTATTGAGGCAGATACGCAGTATTTT. Protein product: CASSGIEADTQYF.

The chain uses TRBV30 and TRBJ1-5; D unclear. From germline, CDR1 is GTSNPN and CDR2 SVGIG (reference sequence). V gave up 1 base and J gave up 9 bases, with 10 bases separating them. The CDR3 totals 12 residues. The CDR3 coding sequence is TGTGCCTGGAGTGAGGGTTATGGGCCCCAGCATTTT. Translated: CAWSEGYGPQHF.

V and J are TRBV19 and TRBJ1-2; maybe TRBD1 (5 bases). Germline assignment: CDR1 LNHDA and CDR2 SQIVND (reference sequence). The CDR3 has 12 residues. V shed 1 base and J shed 7 bases, with 7 bases lying between them. The CDR3 region has the DNA TGTGCCAGTAGTATAGCCGGGGGTGGCTACACCTTC. Translating it yields CASSIAGGGYTF.

The rearrangement links TRBV5-5 to TRBJ2-3; 8 bases fit TRBD1. Unmatched junction bases numbered 1, after V lost 1 base and J lost 3 bases. Germline V gene lookup returns CDR1 SGHKS and CDR2 YYEKEE (reference sequence). This CDR3 is 14 amino acids long. For the CDR3, the DNA is TGTGCCAGCAGCTTGCAGGGGGCGACAGATACGCAGTATTTT. Translated: CASSLQGATDTQYF.

The rearrangement joins TRBV5-1 to TRBJ1-1; possibly TRBD1 for D (5 bases). The CDR3 spans 13 residues. Germline V gene lookup returns CDR1 SGHRS and CDR2 YFSETQ. V lost 2 bases and J 5 bases, leaving 10 bases between the germline ends. The CDR3 protein is CASSFTRVTEAFF. CDR3 nucleotide sequence: TGCGCCAGCAGCTTCACCAGGGTAACTGAAGCTTTCTTT.

This clone was counted between two and nine times. The J gene is TRBJ2-7, the V gene TRBV9, with TRBD2 matching over 8 bases. CDR3 size: 16 residues. V shed 0 bases, J shed 2 bases, and the junction held 7 bases outside the gene matches. The germline CDR1 and CDR2 sequences are SGDLS and YYNGEE. The CDR3 nucleotides read TGTGCCAGCAGCGTAGGAGGAACTAGCGGTACCTACGAGCAGTACTTC. Translation gives CASSVGGTSGTYEQYF.

The chain is built from TRBV30 and TRBJ2-3; no firm D call. Per germline, CDR1 GTSNPN and CDR2 SVGIG (reference sequence). Between the trimmed V and J ends, which lost 4 bases and 7 bases, there was a span of 21 bases. This CDR3 contains 15 residues. The CDR3 reads CAWTPPVAPGNTQYF. The CDR3 DNA is TGTGCCTGGACCCCCCCAGTCGCCCCTGGAAATACGCAGTATTTT.

The chain carries TRBV30 and TRBJ1-3; 8 bases map to TRBD1. CDR1 is GTSNPN, CDR2 SVGIG, per germline (reference sequence). The CDR3 length is 15 residues. The ends lost 0 bases at V and 4 bases at J; junction bases unmatched: 5. CDR3 nucleotides: TGTGCCTGGAGTGTACTCGGGACAGGAGGAAACACCATATATTTT. It specifies CAWSVLGTGGNTIYF.